Shown below are 7 T cell receptor beta chains from a single sample sequenced in a study of OX40 agonist ivuxolimab in advanced cancers. Generated by immunoSEQ multiplex PCR, the TCRdb table keeps only in-frame clones and is missing some. Altogether more than 55,000 clones are present, about four fifths being singletons, with the ten largest covering about a tenth. The source was CD4+ or CD8+ T cells sorted from blood, collected in a trial of the OX40 agonist ivuxolimab. Receptors originate from an adult with an advanced solid tumor such as melanoma, head and neck, liver or kidney cancer.

This clone appeared a few times. The chain has TRBV5-4 and TRBJ1-4; D possibly corresponds to TRBD1 (6 bases). Germline assignment: CDR1 SGHNT and CDR2 YYREEE (reference sequence). Trimming shortened V by 4 bases and J by 6 bases, and 16 bases separated the two germline ends. This CDR3 spans 15 amino acids. The CDR3 DNA reads as TGTGCCAGCAGCCAAGTGGGAGAGGGGGATGAAAAACTGTTTTTT. Protein: CASSQVGEGDEKLFF.

The J gene is TRBJ1-1, the V gene TRBV10-3; D unresolved. V was trimmed by 0 bases and J by 1 base, leaving 9 bases between them. The CDR3 has 15 amino acids. CDR1 and CDR2 from the germline V gene are ENHRY and SYGVKD. This CDR3 reads CAISESRGGNTEAFF. CDR3 DNA sequence: TGTGCCATCAGTGAGTCCCGGGGTGGGAACACTGAAGCTTTCTTT.

The chain's CDR3 is CASSQDSRGKNGYTF. The CDR3 DNA sequence: TGCGCCAGCAGCCAAGATTCCAGGGGGAAGAATGGCTACACCTTC. The gene calls are TRBV4-1 and TRBJ1-2, with 7 positions matching TRBD1. V lost 0 bases and J lost 6; bases outside the gene matches: 7. Germline V gene sequence: CDR1 MGHRA, CDR2 YSYEKL. The CDR3 covers 15 residues.

The rearrangement uses TRBV7-2 and TRBJ2-7; 7 bases agree with TRBD1. V lost 7 bases and J lost 6; bases outside the gene matches: 15. Germline values: CDR1 SGHTA, CDR2 FQGNSA. The CDR3 is 15 residues long. The CDR3 here is CASTPTRGTVSEQYF. The CDR3 DNA sequence: TGTGCCAGCACACCAACGAGGGGGACAGTCAGCGAGCAGTACTTC.

With respect to this clone: Compared with germline, one end of the junction differs, possibly owing to a read error. The rearrangement joins TRBV7-8 to TRBJ2-1; 12 bases agree with TRBD2. Per the germline V gene, CDR1 is SGHVS and CDR2 is FQNEAQ. The CDR3 has 13 residues. The CDR3 nucleotides are TGTGCCAGCAGCTTTGGGCTAGCGGGAGGGAGACTCTTC. It codes for CASSFGLAGGRLF.

The V gene is TRBV6-5, the J gene TRBJ2-7; weak D call: TRBD2 (5 bases). This CDR3 spans 14 amino acids. In germline, CDR1 is MNHEY, CDR2 SVGAGI. V dropped 6 bases and J dropped 0 bases, with 12 bases sitting between them. The CDR3 DNA reads TGTGCCAGCAGGGTGGGGAGCGCCTCCTACGAGCAGTACTTC. This gives the protein CASRVGSASYEQYF.

The genes are TRBV2 and TRBJ2-1; 7 bases line up with TRBD2. Germline V gene data show CDR1 as SNHLY and CDR2 as FYNNEI. V was pared by 9 bases and J by 9 bases, with 5 bases of the junction left unmatched. CDR3 size: 11 residues. The CDR3 reads CARETSSEQFF. The CDR3 DNA reads as TGTGCCAGAGAGACTAGCAGTGAGCAGTTCTTC.